These 12 T cell receptor beta chains originate from one sample sequenced in a study of CD4 T cells in relation to SARS-CoV-2 and coronaviruses. CD4+ T cells from unexposed donors were obtained before the COVID-19 pandemic (2011-2018). Isolation of CD4+ T cells took place after less than 11 days in culture. Their recognized antigens are unknown. Produced via immunoSEQ multiplex PCR; TCRdb's table is partial and in-frame only. The data show under 30,000 clones, approximately 75% seen once. Material for sequencing was CD4+ T cells from PBMCs, cultured in vitro. The origin of the receptors is a human donor in good health.

This clone showed up just a few times. CDR3 loop: CASSLQREGNEQFF. CDR3 nucleotide sequence: TGCGCCAGCAGCCTACAGCGGGAGGGTAATGAGCAGTTCTTC. J is TRBJ2-1 and V is TRBV5-1; 10 bases fit TRBD2. CDR3 size: 14 residues. Germline V gene lookup returns CDR1 SGHRS and CDR2 YFSETQ. V lost 4 bases, J lost 7 bases, and 5 bases stayed unmatched.

V gene TRBV4-3 combines with J gene TRBJ2-7; D not certain. CDR1 is LGHNA, CDR2 YSLEER, per germline. Trimming pared 2 bases from V and 5 bases from J, leaving 13 bases between. CDR3 length: 14 amino acids. The CDR3 protein is CASSQNGGRDEQYF. CDR3 in DNA: TGCGCCAGCAGCCAAAACGGCGGACGGGACGAGCAGTACTTC.

This chain joins TRBV5-4 and TRBJ1-6, with 9 bases identical to TRBD1. Germline values: CDR1 SGHNT, CDR2 YYREEE (reference sequence). With 0 bases clipped from V and 8 bases from J, the junction kept 0 bases outside the gene matches. This CDR3 comprises 14 residues. The CDR3 loop is CASSLGQGDSPLHF. The CDR3 DNA follows: TGTGCCAGCAGCTTGGGACAGGGGGATTCACCCCTCCACTTT.

J is TRBJ1-1 and V is TRBV6-5, with a possible D match to TRBD1 (5 bases). The CDR3 contains 11 residues. Germline V lookup: CDR1 MNHEY, CDR2 SVGAGI. Trimming removed 6 bases from V and 5 bases from J, with 7 bases in between. CDR3 in amino acids: CASSRQTEAFF. CDR3 coding DNA: TGTGCCAGCAGCCGACAGACTGAAGCTTTCTTT.

The chain employs TRBV28 and TRBJ2-1, with D possibly being TRBD1 or TRBD2 (5 bases each). The CDR3 totals 16 residues. CDR1 MDHEN and CDR2 SYDVKM come from the germline V gene. The germline V and J ends were trimmed by 4 bases and 4 bases, with 17 bases remaining between them. CDR3 protein: CASSYPGSRIYNEQFF. Here the CDR3 DNA reads TGTGCCAGCAGTTATCCAGGGAGCAGGATTTACAATGAGCAGTTCTTC. The variable domain in full, with the rest retrieved from reference TRBV28 and TRBJ2-1, is DVKVTQSSRYLVKRTGEKVFLECVQDMDHENMFWYRQDPGLGLRLIYFSYDVKMKEKGDIPEGYSVSREKKERFSLILESASTNQTSMYLCASSYPGSRIYNEQFFGPGTRLTVL.

V and J are TRBV9 and TRBJ2-3; 12 bases agree with TRBD2. Germline loops: CDR1 SGDLS, CDR2 YYNGEE. The length of the CDR3 is 18 residues. J was trimmed by 1 base and V by 2 bases; bases with no gene match: 8. The CDR3 region is CASSVATSGSLGTDTQYF. In nucleotides, the CDR3 is TGTGCCAGCAGCGTTGCGACTAGCGGGAGCTTGGGCACAGATACGCAGTATTTT.

The chain couples TRBV7-9 to TRBJ1-3; 9 nucleotides agree with TRBD1. The CDR3 has 14 residues. Germline CDR1 and CDR2: SEHNR and FQNEAQ (reference sequence). Germline trimming cut 5 bases from V and 4 bases from J; bases unmatched to any gene: 3. CDR3 in amino acids: CASSPGTGGNTIYF. CDR3 coding DNA: TGTGCCAGCAGCCCAGGGACAGGGGGAAACACCATATATTTT.

This clone was seen more than once but under ten times. V gene TRBV6-5 combines with J gene TRBJ1-1, with unresolved D. Trimming took off 1 base at V and 3 bases at J, with 12 bases between the two ends. The CDR3 is 15 amino acids. CDR1 is MNHEY, CDR2 SVGAGI, per germline. The CDR3 region has the DNA TGTGCCAGCAGTTACTTTAGGACTATAGACACTGAAGCTTTCTTT. This translates into CASSYFRTIDTEAFF.

The chain uses TRBV4-2 and TRBJ1-5; D gene unclear. V lost 0 bases to trimming and J lost 5 bases, with 8 bases between them. This CDR3 has 14 amino acids. Germline-derived CDR1 and CDR2 are LGHNA and YNFKEQ. As DNA, the CDR3 is TGTGCCAGCAGCCAAGAGACCGCGGATCAGCCCCAGCATTTT. Residues: CASSQETADQPQHF.

CDR3 nucleotides: TGTGCCAGCAGCCTGGAAGGGGATTTCACTGAAGCTTTCTTT. It yields the protein CASSLEGDFTEAFF. The chain links TRBV7-2 to TRBJ1-1, with D tentatively TRBD1 (5 bases). This CDR3 is 14 amino acids long. The germline gives CDR1 SGHTA, CDR2 FQGNSA. Trimming stripped 5 bases from V and 4 bases from J, with 14 bases between.

The chain carries TRBV5-4 and TRBJ2-3, with 14 bases matching TRBD2. The germline V gene encodes CDR1 SGHNT and CDR2 YYREEE (reference sequence). Trimming at V came to 4 bases and at J to 5 bases, leaving 9 bases not matched to a gene. The CDR3 contains 17 residues. Here the CDR3 DNA reads TGTGCCAGCAGCAAAATTTCGGGACTAGCGGGAGTAGATACGCAGTATTTT. It is translated as CASSKISGLAGVDTQYF.

This clone was observed a handful of times. V gene TRBV7-2 combines with J gene TRBJ2-1, with D possibly matching TRBD2 (5 bases). The germline V and J ends were trimmed by 2 bases and 13 bases, with 9 bases remaining between them. The V gene's germline CDR1 is SGHTA and CDR2 FQGNSA. The CDR3 totals 11 residues. The CDR3 sequence is CASSLKTTQFF. CDR3 coding DNA: TGTGCCAGCAGCTTAAAGACTACCCAGTTCTTC.